One sample yielded the 26 T cell receptor beta chains listed below, sequenced in a study of spatial heterogeneity in lung cancer. Findings and caveats of the study: In tumors, expanded intratumoral alpha and beta TCR counts tracked mutation counts.

TCRdb re-called the 5' RACE reads with MiXCR, one entry per CDR3 protein. Of some 20,000 distinct CDR3 sequences in the sample, about 7% are singletons; the top ten hold 20% to 25%. These TCRs' antigens remain unknown. Described time point: sample taken at primary tumor resection. The sample in question was lung tumor tissue, obtained at surgery. The receptor set was obtained from a female donor with early-stage non-small cell lung cancer.

The chain joins TRBV5-4 to TRBJ2-1, with 7 bases lining up with TRBD1. Looked up from germline, CDR1 is SGHNT and CDR2 is YYREEE (reference sequence). The CDR3 is 13 residues long. V lost 3 bases to trimming and J lost 6 bases; unmatched junction nucleotides: 3. CDR3 nucleotide sequence: TGTGCCAGCAGCTCGTCAGGGGGCAATGAGCAGTTCTTC. This sequence encodes CASSSSGGNEQFF. Looking up the rest from reference TRBV5-4 and TRBJ2-1 gives the full variable domain: ETGVTQSPTHLIKTRGQQVTLRCSSQSGHNTVSWYQQALGQGPQFIFQYYREEENGRGNFPPRFSGLQFPNYSSELNVNALELDDSALYLCASSSSGGNEQFFGPGTRLTVL.

This clonotype ranks as medium-sized. The V gene is TRBV15, the J gene TRBJ2-5; TRBD1 or TRBD2 may be the D gene (5 bases each). This CDR3 has 13 amino acids. Germline CDR1 is LNHNV and CDR2 is YYDKDF (reference sequence). Trimming took 0 bases from V and 8 from J, leaving 10 bases between them. In DNA, the CDR3 is TGTGCCACCAGCAGAGATGGGGACGTTACCCAGTACTTC. As protein: CATSRDGDVTQYF.

This clonotype was seen ten or more times. V is TRBV6-1 and J is TRBJ1-2; D remains ambiguous. The CDR3 has 12 amino acids. In germline, CDR1 is MNHNS, CDR2 SASEGT. V was cut by 0 bases and J by 4 bases, with 3 bases left in between. This chain's CDR3 is CASSEALYGYTF. CDR3 bases: TGTGCCAGCAGTGAAGCGCTCTATGGCTACACCTTC.

Sample share makes this clonotype medium-sized. The chain combines TRBV7-6 with TRBJ2-7; D is perhaps TRBD1 (5 bases). The germline CDR1 and CDR2 sequences are SGHVS and FNYEAQ. Trimming took 5 bases from V and 3 from J, leaving 11 bases between them. CDR3 size: 13 residues. This CDR3 reads CASSLFTGYEQYF. The CDR3 nucleotides read TGTGCCAGCAGCCTGTTCACAGGCTACGAGCAGTACTTC.

This clonotype was picked up many times. CDR3 coding DNA: TGTGCCAGCAGTCGGGGGACAGCCGCACCCCAGCATTTT. It encodes CASSRGTAAPQHF. The genes are TRBV2 and TRBJ1-5; 7 bases align to TRBD1. With V trimmed by 5 bases and J by 10 bases, 8 bases remained unmatched. CDR3 length equals 13 residues. Looked up from germline, CDR1 is SNHLY and CDR2 is FYNNEI.

This clonotype was counted between two and nine times. The chain combines TRBV20-1 with TRBJ2-7; TRBD1 matches 7 bases. The CDR3 is 16 amino acids. Germline V gene sequence: CDR1 DFQATT, CDR2 SNEGSKA (reference sequence). The V and J ends lost 0 bases and 4 bases, in that order; junction bases with no gene match: 12. CDR3 protein: CSARDTGRGRKYEQYF. DNA for the CDR3: TGCAGTGCTAGAGATACGGGCAGGGGGAGAAAATACGAGCAGTACTTC.

This chain joins TRBV5-4 and TRBJ2-3; D unresolved. This CDR3 has 15 residues. CDR1 is SGHNT, CDR2 YYREEE, per germline (reference sequence). Trimming left V 0 bases short and J 1 base short, with 9 bases between. The CDR3 protein is CASSLDQGRTDTQYF. The CDR3 DNA follows: TGTGCCAGCAGCTTGGACCAAGGACGCACAGATACGCAGTATTTT. The full variable domain, with the rest looked up from reference TRBV5-4 and TRBJ2-3, is ETGVTQSPTHLIKTRGQQVTLRCSSQSGHNTVSWYQQALGQGPQFIFQYYREEENGRGNFPPRFSGLQFPNYSSELNVNALELDDSALYLCASSLDQGRTDTQYFGPGTRLTVL.

This clonotype was recorded at least ten times. The chain uses TRBV28 and TRBJ2-7, with D perhaps TRBD2 (6 bases). Per germline, CDR1 MDHEN and CDR2 SYDVKM. This CDR3 is built from 11 residues. CDR3 DNA: TGTGTCACGAGGGCGGGGAACGAGCAGTACTTC. Its translation: CVTRAGNEQYF.

This clonotype has at least ten counts. The V gene is TRBV19, the J gene TRBJ1-5; 9 positions agree with TRBD1. CDR1 LNHDA and CDR2 SQIVND come from the germline V gene (reference sequence). The CDR3 sequence is 19 residues long. Germline trimming cut 1 base from V and 4 bases from J; bases unmatched to any gene: 14. CDR3 sequence reads: CASSIAGTGTLFRNQPQHF. The CDR3 DNA is TGTGCCAGTAGTATAGCAGGGACAGGGACACTCTTTAGGAATCAGCCCCAGCATTTT. The whole variable domain, filled in from reference TRBV19 and TRBJ1-5, reads DGGITQSPKYLFRKEGQNVTLSCEQNLNHDAMYWYRQDPGQGLRLIYYSQIVNDFQKGDIAEGYSVSREKKESFPLTVTSAQKNPTAFYLCASSIAGTGTLFRNQPQHFGDGTRLSIL.

This clonotype was found many times. The V and J genes are TRBV12-3 or TRBV12-4 and TRBJ1-5; TRBD1 is a possible D gene (5 bases). Trimming removed 7 bases from V and 7 bases from J, with 17 bases in between. The CDR3 loop spans 14 amino acids. CDR3 coding DNA: TGTGCCAGCACCACTGGGGGAGGGACCCAGCCCCAGCATTTT. It translates to CASTTGGGTQPQHF.

This clonotype has ten or more counts. The chain is built from TRBV5-8 and TRBJ1-2; 8 bases fit TRBD1. Germline loops: CDR1 SGHTS, CDR2 YDEGEE. The CDR3 is made up of 16 amino acids. The V and J ends lost 4 bases and 4 bases, in that order; junction bases with no gene match: 12. The CDR3 region has the DNA TGTGCCAGCAGCGAGGACAGGGTAGAGGAAGGCTATGGCTACACCTTC. It translates to CASSEDRVEEGYGYTF.

In its sample, this clonotype was seen many times. The chain has TRBV29-1 and TRBJ2-3, with no clear D. The CDR3 runs to 14 residues. The V gene lost 4 bases and the J gene lost 2 bases, with 13 bases spanning the gap. Germline V CDR1 and CDR2: SQVTM, ANQGSEA. DNA of the CDR3: TGCAGCGTTGGGGCATCCTCAAACACAGATACGCAGTATTTT. As protein: CSVGASSNTDTQYF.

Within the sample, this clonotype is medium-sized. The chain couples TRBV12-3 or TRBV12-4 to TRBJ2-2; D call uncertain. Trimming left V 1 base short and J 4 bases short, with 13 bases between. CDR3 size: 16 residues. CDR3 amino acids: CASSLVGPWGTGELFF. The DNA of the CDR3 is TGTGCCAGCAGTTTAGTAGGGCCCTGGGGCACCGGGGAGCTGTTTTTT.

This chain joins TRBV6-6 and TRBJ2-7; D call uncertain. The germline V gene encodes CDR1 MNHNY and CDR2 SVGAGI (reference sequence). V was clipped by 0 bases and J by 3 bases, with 15 bases between them. The CDR3 sequence is 16 residues long. The CDR3 coding sequence is TGTGCCAGCAGTTACTCACAGTTACATCTTTACTACGAGCAGTACTTC. This gives the protein CASSYSQLHLYYEQYF.

Many counts were recorded for this clonotype. The rearrangement links TRBV20-1 to TRBJ2-7, with TRBD1 identical over 8 bases. This CDR3 spans 13 amino acids. The J segment lost 6 bases and the V segment lost 5 bases, leaving 9 bases of the junction unmatched. The germline CDR1 and CDR2 sequences are DFQATT and SNEGSKA (reference sequence). As DNA, the CDR3 is TGCAGTGCTCTCAAGCCGGGACAGGCCGAGCAGTACTTC. The encoded protein is CSALKPGQAEQYF.

The chain is built from TRBV7-7 and TRBJ2-1, with D perhaps matching TRBD1 or TRBD2 (5 bases each). V shed 4 bases and J shed 9 bases, with 19 bases lying between them. Germline assignment: CDR1 SSHAT and CDR2 FNYEAQ (reference sequence). The CDR3 consists of 15 residues. CDR3 sequence: CASSSDLLGGGEQFF. CDR3 nucleotides: TGTGCCAGCAGCTCGGACCTCCTGGGTGGGGGTGAGCAGTTCTTC.

This clonotype has more than one count but fewer than ten. The chain has TRBV5-1 and TRBJ1-1; D unclear. Germline V gene data show CDR1 as SGHRS and CDR2 as YFSETQ. The CDR3 is 15 amino acids. Deletions cut 2 bases from V and 1 base from J, with 12 bases between. The CDR3 nucleotides read TGCGCCAGCAGCTTCTGGGTACGAAAGAACACTGAAGCTTTCTTT. Its protein is CASSFWVRKNTEAFF.

This clonotype was picked up many times. This chain connects TRBV2 to TRBJ1-2; the D is unclear. Germline V gene sequence: CDR1 SNHLY, CDR2 FYNNEI. The CDR3 covers 16 residues. The germline V and J ends were trimmed by 3 bases and 5 bases, with 19 bases remaining between them. The CDR3 spells CASSEIGQASSYGYTF. The CDR3, as DNA: TGTGCCAGCAGTGAGATTGGGCAGGCATCTAGTTATGGCTACACCTTC.

This clonotype was seen many times. This sequence joins TRBV20-1 and TRBJ2-3; 7 bases are shared with TRBD2. CDR1 is DFQATT, CDR2 SNEGSKA, per germline (reference sequence). The V segment lost 7 bases and the J segment 2 bases; nucleotides outside the gene matches: 9. The CDR3 extends over 14 amino acids. Written as DNA, the CDR3 is TGCAGTGGGGCTGGCGGGGGTTTCACAGATACGCAGTATTTT. Translated, it gives CSGAGGGFTDTQYF.

Comments on this clonotype: Just one base apart from a much larger clone, this may be a read error. This chain links TRBV15 with TRBJ2-3, with D unclear. Germline loops: CDR1 LNHNV, CDR2 YYDKDF (reference sequence). Trimming took 1 base from V and 2 from J, leaving 4 bases between them. The CDR3 covers 13 residues. This CDR3 reads CATSRVNTDTQYF. DNA for the CDR3: TGTGCCACCAGCAGAGTTAACACAGATACGCAGTATTTT.

The rearrangement uses TRBV3-1 and TRBJ2-5, with TRBD2 as a possible D gene (5 bases). V lost 1 base and J 7 bases, leaving 10 bases between the germline ends. Germline assignment: CDR1 LGHDT and CDR2 YNNKEL (reference sequence). The CDR3 spans 13 residues. CDR3 amino acids: CASSQGLRGTQYF. DNA for the CDR3: TGTGCCAGCAGCCAAGGTCTTCGGGGGACCCAGTACTTC.

This clonotype has a count of ten or more. CDR3 in amino acids: CASSLTANTEAFF. The DNA of the CDR3 is TGTGCCAGCAGCTTAACAGCGAACACTGAAGCTTTCTTT. The V gene is TRBV7-3, the J gene TRBJ1-1; D unresolved. The CDR3 is 13 residues long. CDR1 and CDR2 from the germline V gene are SGHTA and FQGTGA. Trimming stripped 0 bases from V and 1 base from J, with 3 bases between. Variable domain in full (rest from reference TRBV7-3 and TRBJ1-1): GAGVSQTPSNKVTEKGKYVELRCDPISGHTALYWYRQSLGQGPEFLIYFQGTGAADDSGLPNDRFFAVRPEGSVSTLKIQRTERGDSAVYLCASSLTANTEAFFGQGTRLTVV.

This clonotype has at least ten counts. The chain recombines TRBV5-6 with TRBJ2-3, with TRBD1 matching 8 bases. The CDR3 sequence is 15 residues long. The V and J ends lost 4 bases and 4 bases, in that order; junction bases with no gene match: 8. Germline V gene data show CDR1 as SGHDT and CDR2 as YYEEEE. The CDR3 DNA sequence: TGTGCCAGCAGCCCCGGGACAGGCCAGGCAGATACGCAGTATTTT. Translated: CASSPGTGQADTQYF.

This clonotype was counted ten times or more. V and J are TRBV24-1 and TRBJ2-2; no clear D. CDR3 length: 14 amino acids. V was trimmed by 6 bases and J by 4 bases, leaving 11 bases between them. Per the germline V gene, CDR1 is KGHDR and CDR2 is SFDVKD. CDR3 sequence reads: CATSPTPFTGELFF. DNA of the CDR3: TGTGCCACCAGTCCGACACCCTTCACCGGGGAGCTGTTTTTT.

This clonotype was found a few times. This chain uses TRBV18 with TRBJ1-1; D may be TRBD1 (5 bases). CDR3 length: 16 residues. Germline lookup yields CDR1 KGHSH and CDR2 LQKENI. The V gene lost 1 base and the J gene lost 4 bases, with 16 bases spanning the gap. The chain's CDR3 is CASSPHSGSWGTEAFF. CDR3 bases: TGTGCCAGCTCACCACACTCAGGGTCATGGGGCACTGAAGCTTTCTTT.

The rearrangement uses TRBV5-6 and TRBJ2-1; TRBD2 matches at 9 bases. The CDR3 has 15 residues. V gave up 5 bases and J gave up 1 base; unmatched junction bases: 4. Germline V gene sequence: CDR1 SGHDT, CDR2 YYEEEE. The CDR3 DNA reads as TGTGCCAGCAGTGTGACTAGCGGTTCCTACAATGAGCAGTTCTTC. The encoded protein is CASSVTSGSYNEQFF.